Presented here are 14 T cell receptor beta chains from one specimen sequenced in a study of cytomegalovirus exposure and HLA in healthy donors. Primers: 60 Vbeta forward and 13 Jbeta reverse. TCRdb's copy holds only in-frame clones and misses some; the assay was immunoSEQ multiplex PCR. Counted here are more than 200,000 clones, about 80% occurring once; the ten biggest clones make up about 1.7%. The sequencing sample was made of PBMCs. These receptors all stem from a male donor in good health and CMV-seronegative.

This chain joins TRBV29-1 and TRBJ2-7, with TRBD2 matching 7 bases. The V gene end was trimmed by 1 base and the J gene end by 4 bases; junction bases not matched to a gene: 4. The CDR3 spans 13 residues. Germline values: CDR1 SQVTM, CDR2 ANQGSEA. The CDR3 DNA reads as TGCAGCGTTGAAGTCTCTAGCGGATACGAGCAGTACTTC. It is translated as CSVEVSSGYEQYF.

As DNA, the CDR3 is TGTGCCAGCAGTGAAGTGGGAGGCCGGGAAGATACGCAGTATTTT. It codes for CASSEVGGREDTQYF. The rearrangement links TRBV6-1 to TRBJ2-3; the D gene is possibly TRBD2 (6 bases). Germline assignment: CDR1 MNHNS and CDR2 SASEGT. There are 15 residues in the CDR3. Trimming removed 1 base at V and 5 bases at J, with 13 bases between.

Remarks on this clone: The germline gene is not matched at one end of the junction; a read error may be the cause. The chain combines TRBV7-7 with TRBJ2-5; possibly TRBD1 for D (6 bases). The CDR3 totals 13 residues. Looked up from germline, CDR1 is SSHAT and CDR2 is FNYEAQ (reference sequence). CDR3 sequence reads: CASRRTEQETQYF. The DNA for the CDR3 is TGTGCTAGCAGACGGACAGAACAAGAGACCCAGTACTTC.

The sample holds a few counts of this clone. CDR3 sequence (DNA): TGTGCCAGCAGCGAGCCCTCGACAGGGGGCCCCTATGGCTACACCTTC. As protein: CASSEPSTGGPYGYTF. The V call is TRBV9, the J call TRBJ1-2; 10 bases are a match to TRBD1. J gave up 4 bases and V 3 bases, and 9 bases lay outside the gene matches. Germline loops: CDR1 SGDLS, CDR2 YYNGEE. The CDR3 runs 16 residues.

V and J are TRBV7-6 and TRBJ1-1; unclear D gene. V lost 5 bases to trimming and J lost 5 bases, with 21 bases between them. Germline values: CDR1 SGHVS, CDR2 FNYEAQ. The CDR3 covers 16 residues. The CDR3 nucleotides read TGTGCCAGCAGCCTCGGCGGCGGGGAGGTAGTTACTGAAGCTTTCTTT. Its protein is CASSLGGGEVVTEAFF.

The chain recombines TRBV30 with TRBJ1-5, with a tentative D call TRBD1 (5 bases). Germline CDR1 reads GTSNPN; CDR2 reads SVGIG (reference sequence). V lost 5 bases, J lost 2 bases, and 16 bases lay in between. The length of the CDR3 is 15 residues. The CDR3, as DNA: TGTGCCTGGGGGGTAGGACAATTGGGCAATCAGCCCCAGCATTTT. Translated, it gives CAWGVGQLGNQPQHF.

The chain uses TRBV28 and TRBJ2-3; tentative D call: TRBD2 (5 bases). CDR3 size: 16 residues. Germline V lookup: CDR1 MDHEN, CDR2 SYDVKM. With 7 bases removed from V and 0 bases from J, the gap between germline ends came to 17 bases. Written as DNA, the CDR3 is TGTGCCAGCATCCCACCAGGAGGTCCTAGCACAGATACGCAGTATTTT. This translates into CASIPPGGPSTDTQYF.

Comments on this clone: Other DNA variants within this sample encode the same CDR3. The rearrangement uses TRBV29-1 and TRBJ1-1; D is ambiguous. Germline CDR1 is SQVTM and CDR2 is ANQGSEA. The CDR3 contains 10 residues. Between the trimmed V and J ends, which lost 7 bases and 0 bases, there was a span of 3 bases. The CDR3 DNA follows: TGCAGCGCTTTGAACACTGAAGCTTTCTTT. Translation gives CSALNTEAFF.

The chain couples TRBV28 to TRBJ1-1; TRBD1 agrees at 8 bases. The length of the CDR3 is 15 residues. From germline, CDR1 is MDHEN and CDR2 SYDVKM. V shed 7 bases, J shed 5 bases, and the junction held 12 bases outside the gene matches. In DNA, the CDR3 is TGTGCCAGCACTTTTTCCGGACAGGGTGGTACTGAAGCTTTCTTT. It codes for CASTFSGQGGTEAFF.

This chain uses TRBV7-9 with TRBJ2-1; a possible D gene is TRBD1 (5 bases). In germline, CDR1 is SEHNR, CDR2 FQNEAQ (reference sequence). V dropped 0 bases and J dropped 0 bases, with 18 bases sitting between them. The CDR3 is made up of 19 amino acids. CDR3 nucleotide sequence: TGTGCCAGCAGCTTAGCCCTGCCCTCATACAGGAGCTCCTACAATGAGCAGTTCTTC. Protein: CASSLALPSYRSSYNEQFF.

The chain links TRBV6-1 to TRBJ2-7; unclear D gene. The CDR3 loop spans 14 amino acids. The germline V and J ends were trimmed by 5 bases and 2 bases, with 13 bases remaining between them. Germline CDR1 MNHNS, CDR2 SASEGT. Here the CDR3 reads CASSPQKSAYEQYF. CDR3 DNA sequence: TGTGCCAGCAGTCCACAGAAATCCGCCTACGAGCAGTACTTC.

The chain is built from TRBV7-8 and TRBJ2-7; 7 bases match TRBD2. Germline V gene sequence: CDR1 SGHVS, CDR2 FQNEAQ. The CDR3 sequence is 16 residues long. V gave up 4 bases and J gave up 2 bases; unmatched junction bases: 11. In nucleotides, the CDR3 is TGTGCCAGCAGCTGGGGGGGTGGTCAGGTCGCCTACGAGCAGTACTTC. The encoded protein is CASSWGGGQVAYEQYF.

The CDR3 DNA reads TGTGCCTGGAGGGCCCAGGGGGGAATTGTGGAAAAACTGTTTTTT. Protein: CAWRAQGGIVEKLFF. The chain carries TRBV30 and TRBJ1-4; 7 bases map to TRBD1. The V segment lost 3 bases and the J segment 8 bases; nucleotides outside the gene matches: 12. There are 15 residues in the CDR3. CDR1 and CDR2 (germline): GTSNPN, SVGIG (reference sequence).

V and J are TRBV5-4 and TRBJ2-3; the D gene is possibly TRBD2 (7 bases). The V gene lost 4 bases and the J gene lost 2 bases, with 14 bases spanning the gap. This CDR3 comprises 15 residues. In germline, CDR1 is SGHNT, CDR2 YYREEE (reference sequence). Here the CDR3 DNA reads TGTGCCAGCAGCCTCGTGGCGGGGGCCACAGATACGCAGTATTTT. Its translation is CASSLVAGATDTQYF.